The text below deals with one TCR beta chain. Its antigen is not identified. Produced via immunoSEQ multiplex PCR; TCRdb's table is partial and in-frame only. Here the sample spans fewer than 250,000 clones, 80% to 90% being singletons. This CDR3 comprises 15 residues. The V gene lost 5 bases and the J gene lost 6 bases, with 19 bases spanning the gap. The germline gives CDR1 SEHNR, CDR2 FQNEAQ (reference sequence). This sample was taken from a study of cytomegalovirus exposure and HLA in healthy donors. Study-wide results and caveats: TCR clusters originating in the first cohort tended to co-occur in the roughly 120 validation repertoires, according to a later analysis. Most TCR sequences were rare, but some public TCRs occurred in many donors. Using the classifier, cytomegalovirus status was reportedly diagnosed with high specificity and sensitivity. The study flagged some 170 TCR beta chains as cytomegalovirus-associated.

Sample: PBMCs. The receptor was isolated from a woman in her late teens or twenties in good health and CMV-seropositive. J is TRBJ1-2 and V is TRBV7-9; no firm D call. The CDR3 protein is CASSPRTALGDGYTF. CDR3 nucleotide sequence: TGTGCCAGCAGCCCCCGGACTGCCCTCGGGGATGGCTACACCTTC. Together with reference TRBV7-9 and TRBJ1-2, the CDR3 gives the full variable domain: DTGVSQNPRHKITKRGQNVTFRCDPISEHNRLYWYRQTLGQGPEFLTYFQNEAQLEKSRLLSDRFSAERPKGSFSTLEIQRTEQGDSAMYLCASSPRTALGDGYTFGSGTRLTVV.